Listed below are T cell receptor beta chains from one sample, sequenced in a study of cytomegalovirus exposure and HLA in healthy donors. The data were produced by immunoSEQ multiplex PCR, yet TCRdb's version contains in-frame clones alone and is incomplete. The sample lists about 190,000 clones; about 90% were seen once. The source material was PBMCs. These receptors all come from a man aged 30-40 years in good health and CMV-seronegative. Each CDR3 is given with its conserved first and last residue. Each record gives: J gene, V gene, clone size, D gene, CDR3 DNA, CDR3 protein. D genes are given only for firm matches. The size entry is marked missing in some rows and otherwise reads once, few, many or a size class.

TRBJ1-3,TRBV7-6,NA,NA,TGTGCCAGCAGCTTAGCCGCGTCCTCTGGAAACACCATATATTTT,CASSLAASSGNTIYF
TRBJ2-7,TRBV27,NA,NA,TGTGCCAGCAGTTTACCGGGGGACCCCTACGAGCAGTACTTC,CASSLPGDPYEQYF
TRBJ2-1,TRBV2,NA,TRBD1,TGTGCCAGCAGGGAACAGGGGGGTAGATACAATGAGCAGTTCTTC,CASREQGGRYNEQFF
TRBJ2-2,TRBV7-6,NA,TRBD2,TGTGCCAGCAGCCTAGTCCCTAGCGGGAGCATCACCGGGGAGCTGTTTTTT,CASSLVPSGSITGELFF
TRBJ2-1,TRBV9,NA,TRBD2,TGTGCCAGTGGAAGGGGCGGGAGCTTCCATGAGCAGTTCTTC,CASGRGGSFHEQFF
TRBJ1-3,TRBV4-2,NA,TRBD1,TGTGCCAGCAGCCAAGCCGACAGGGATCCCGGAAACACCATATATTTT,CASSQADRDPGNTIYF
TRBJ2-7,TRBV6-1,NA,NA,TGTGCCAGCAGTGACAACTACGAGCAGTACTTC,CASSDNYEQYF
TRBJ2-7,TRBV10-2,NA,NA,TGCGCCATCTATCCAGGATCGGGTGTCCCTGGTGGAGGGACGTATAATACCTACGAGCAGTACTTC,CAIYPGSGVPGGGTYNTYEQYF
TRBJ2-6,TRBV5-4,NA,TRBD1,TGTGCCAGCAGCCCTCCGACAGGGGAGTCTGGGGCCAACGTCCTGACTTTC,CASSPPTGESGANVLTF
TRBJ2-7,TRBV18,NA,TRBD1,TGTGCCAGCTCAGGGGACAGCTCCTACGAGCAGTACTTC,CASSGDSSYEQYF
TRBJ1-2,TRBV9,once,TRBD1,TGTGCCAGCAGCGTCGGGACAGACTATGGCTACACCTTC,CASSVGTDYGYTF
TRBJ2-1,TRBV6-1,few,NA,TGTGCCAGCACTATTACCGGGACTGGGAACCATGAGCAGTTCTTC,CASTITGTGNHEQFF
TRBJ2-2,TRBV19,NA,TRBD1,TGTGCCAGTAGTATGAATAAGCGACAGGGGGATGCCGGGGAGCTGTTTTTT,CASSMNKRQGDAGELFF
TRBJ1-2,TRBV4-2,NA,NA,TGTGCCAGCAGCCAAGAGTTGAACAGTCTTGTCTATGGCTACACCTTC,CASSQELNSLVYGYTF
TRBJ2-7,TRBV19,few,NA,TGTGCCAGCCGGGGGTTTTCCAGCTCCTACGAGCAGTACTTC,CASRGFSSSYEQYF
TRBJ2-7,TRBV6-5,once,TRBD1,TGTGCCAGCAGCCCTGGACAGGGGGCTCACGAGCAGTACTTC,CASSPGQGAHEQYF
TRBJ2-3,TRBV5-1,NA,TRBD2,TGCGCCAGCAGTTTTAGCGGGAGGGGTAGCACAGATACGCAGTATTTT,CASSFSGRGSTDTQYF
TRBJ2-4,TRBV28,NA,NA,TGTGCCAGCGGCTATTCGGGCCCGATCCCCATTAAGGTGGACTTAATAGCCAAAAACATTCAGTACTTC,CASGYSGPIPIKVDLIAKNIQYF
TRBJ2-7,TRBV7-9,NA,NA,TGTGCCAGCGAGGGAAGGTTGGTCTACGAGCAGTACTTC,CASEGRLVYEQYF
TRBJ2-7,TRBV4-2,NA,NA,TGTGCCAGCAGCCAAGAGCGGGGCGGGGTGCCCTACGAGCAGTACTTC,CASSQERGGVPYEQYF
TRBJ2-7,TRBV6-5,few,NA,TGTGCCAGCAGTTACGTCGAAGGGGGGGGCTACGAGCAGTACTTC,CASSYVEGGGYEQYF
TRBJ1-5,TRBV6-5,NA,NA,TGTGCCAGCAGTTACCCGGGGCAGCCCCAGCATTTT,CASSYPGQPQHF
TRBJ2-3,TRBV7-9,NA,NA,TGTGCCAGCAGCCCCGCGGGGGATACGCAGTATTTT,CASSPAGDTQYF
TRBJ2-7,TRBV27,NA,NA,TGTGCCAGCAGTTGGCAGGTTTCCTACGAGCAGTACTTC,CASSWQVSYEQYF
TRBJ2-1,TRBV15,NA,TRBD2,TGTGCCACCAGCTCCAGCGTTCGAGACGGCCTAGCGGTCTACAATGAGCAGTTCTTC,CATSSSVRDGLAVYNEQFF
TRBJ2-3,TRBV18,NA,NA,TGTGCCAGCTCACCCCCGAGTGACACAGATACGCAGTATTTT,CASSPPSDTDTQYF
TRBJ2-7,TRBV5-4,NA,NA,TGTGCCAGCAGCTTGCGGAGCAGGGGCGACGAGCAGTACTTC,CASSLRSRGDEQYF
TRBJ1-2,TRBV28,NA,TRBD1,TGTGCCAGCAGACCTACAGGGGACTATGGCTACACCTTC,CASRPTGDYGYTF
TRBJ2-7,TRBV6-1,NA,TRBD2,TGTGCCAGCAGTGAAGCTACTAGCGGGAGCCACGAGCAGTACTTC,CASSEATSGSHEQYF
TRBJ2-3,TRBV2,NA,TRBD1,TGTGCCAGCATTCCAGACAGGGACACAGATACGCAGTATTTT,CASIPDRDTDTQYF
TRBJ1-5,TRBV6-1,NA,TRBD1,TGTGCCAGCACCCACAGAGAGGGGGCCTGGCATTTT,CASTHREGAWHF
TRBJ2-1,TRBV7-2,NA,NA,TGTGCCAGCAGTCGGGACTCATTCGATGAGCAGTTCTTC,CASSRDSFDEQFF
TRBJ2-3,TRBV6-4,NA,NA,TGTGCCAGCAGTGACTCTGAGTTTATTACAGGTCTAGATACGCAGTATTTT,CASSDSEFITGLDTQYF
TRBJ2-2,TRBV7-6,NA,NA,TGTGCCAGCAGCTTCCTGCCACCGAGCCCCACCGACTCCACCGGGGAGCTGTTTTTT,CASSFLPPSPTDSTGELFF
TRBJ1-4,TRBV25-1,once,NA,TGTGCCAGTCGACCGGGGGGGCGGAAGGAAAAACTGTTTTTT,CASRPGGRKEKLFF
TRBJ1-2,TRBV6-6,NA,NA,TGTGCCAGCAGGGAAACCGCACAGGGCAATGGCTACACCTTC,CASRETAQGNGYTF
TRBJ1-2,TRBV7-2,NA,NA,TGTGCCAGCAGCTCCGGGACTCCCCTTGGCTACACCTTC,CASSSGTPLGYTF
TRBJ2-1,TRBV6-1,NA,TRBD2,TGTGCCAGCAGTGACTTAGCGGGAGGGCCAAATGAGCAGTTCTTC,CASSDLAGGPNEQFF
TRBJ2-7,TRBV5-8,NA,TRBD1,TGTGCCAGCAGCTTGGTGACAGGGGCTAGGAACGAGCAGTACTTC,CASSLVTGARNEQYF
TRBJ2-2,TRBV7-2,NA,TRBD2,TGTGCCAGCAGCTCGGGACTAGCGGGAGGGGTCGGGGAGCTGTTTTTT,CASSSGLAGGVGELFF
TRBJ2-7,TRBV7-2,NA,NA,TGTGCCAGCAGCCTCCCCCCGACACCCGGGCAGTACTTC,CASSLPPTPGQYF
TRBJ1-1,TRBV4-3,NA,NA,TGCGCCAGCAGCCCTACATCAGGGAGGACTGAAGCTTTCTTT,CASSPTSGRTEAFF
TRBJ1-2,TRBV4-1,NA,NA,TGCGCCAGCAGCCAAGGCCACCGGGGATATGGCTACACCTTC,CASSQGHRGYGYTF
TRBJ1-2,TRBV4-1,once,TRBD1,TGCGCCAGCAGGAGGGCGGGGACAGTCTATGGCTACACCTTC,CASRRAGTVYGYTF
TRBJ2-3,TRBV21-1,NA,NA,TGTGCCAGCAGCAAAGTAGTAGCGGGAGGGCGTCGTGGGACTCCAGATACGCAGTATTTT,CASSKVVAGGRRGTPDTQYF
TRBJ2-1,TRBV6-4,NA,TRBD1,TGTGCCAGCAGTGTGGGACAGGGGGCGTTTGAGCAGTTCTTC,CASSVGQGAFEQFF
TRBJ2-5,TRBV5-4,NA,NA,TGTGCCAGCAGCCTTGGGGCTTTCCATTTGGAGTACCAAGAGACCCAGTACTTC,CASSLGAFHLEYQETQYF
TRBJ1-1,TRBV9,NA,TRBD1,TGTGCCAGCAGCGCCGGGACAGCTGGGACTGAAGCTTTCTTT,CASSAGTAGTEAFF